The T cell receptor beta chain under discussion was sequenced for a study of regulatory T cells in long-lasting Graves disease. The authors built TCR beta libraries using iRepertoire HTBI primers and Arm-PCR of CDR3 regions. TCRdb processed the multiplex PCR reads anew with MiXCR; each CDR3 protein has one entry. This sample carries 300,000 to 500,000 distinct CDR3 sequences, roughly 20% of them seen once, and the ten largest clones take around 21%. A note on this clonotype: Its antigen is still unknown.

Time point here: persistent/refractory GD, antithyroid drugs over 5 years with positive TRAb. RNA from PBMCs was the source of the TCR library. Germline V gives CDR1 SGHNT, CDR2 YYREEE (reference sequence). V lost 0 bases and J lost 2; bases outside the gene matches: 1. The CDR3 runs to 16 residues. Study-wide results and limits: Limited samples may have lowered accuracy. Preferential use of TRBV28, TRBJ1-2 and TRBJ2-5 was seen in persistent disease. More public clonotypes were shared by persistent patients (2,741) than by new patients (fewer than 1,000).

Sequenced here: peripheral blood mononuclear cells (PBMCs), sampled when the disease was refractory, from a patient treated with antithyroid drugs. The gene calls are TRBV5-4 and TRBJ2-7, with 14 nucleotides matching TRBD2. The sequence was collected from a female donor with Graves disease. The CDR3 is CASSLGTSGRTYEQYF. CDR3 bases: TGTGCCAGCAGCTTGGGGACTAGCGGGAGGACCTACGAGCAGTACTTC.